The next 11 T cell receptor beta chains were all read from a single sample in a study of OX40 agonist ivuxolimab in advanced cancers. This table comes from immunoSEQ multiplex PCR, and its TCRdb copy is limited to in-frame clones, with some not included. The data hold approximately 77,000 clones, with about 90% observed a single time. The sequencing used CD4+ or CD8+ T cells sorted from blood, collected in a trial of the OX40 agonist ivuxolimab. Receptors were obtained from an adult with an advanced solid tumor such as melanoma, head and neck, liver or kidney cancer.

The rearrangement uses TRBV7-2 and TRBJ2-1; 9 bases are shared with TRBD2. With V trimmed by 3 bases and J by 6 bases, 3 bases remained unmatched. Germline V gives CDR1 SGHTA, CDR2 FQGNSA. The CDR3 spans 14 residues. The CDR3 loop is CASSLGTSSNEQFF. In nucleotides, the CDR3 is TGTGCCAGCAGCTTGGGGACTAGCAGCAATGAGCAGTTCTTC.

The chain uses TRBV6-6 and TRBJ2-3; no firm D call. The CDR3 totals 12 residues. Trimming cost V 1 base and J 4 bases, with 3 bases left between them. The germline CDR1 and CDR2 sequences are MNHNY and SVGAGI (reference sequence). CDR3 sequence reads: CASSYWPDTQYF. CDR3 DNA sequence: TGTGCCAGCAGTTACTGGCCAGATACGCAGTATTTT.

CDR3 protein: CATEGTSGNYEQFF. The DNA for the CDR3 is TGTGCCACCGAGGGGACTAGCGGGAACTATGAGCAGTTCTTC. The rearrangement uses TRBV28 and TRBJ2-1, with 13 bases matching TRBD2. This CDR3 contains 14 residues. Germline V gene sequence: CDR1 MDHEN, CDR2 SYDVKM. J was trimmed by 8 bases and V by 10 bases; bases with no gene match: 8.

This chain joins TRBV12-2 and TRBJ2-7; TRBD2 is taken as the D call from the table, unchecked against the DNA. TRBV12-2 is flagged as a pseudogene. This CDR3 region has 15 residues. For the CDR3, the DNA is TGTGCAAGTCGCTTAGATGCGCGAGGCTCCTACGAGCAGTACTTC. Protein sequence: CASRLDARGSYEQYF.

Concerning this clone itself: One end of the junction varies from germline; a read error may be responsible. CDR3 sequence (DNA): TGCGCCAGCAGCTTGGTGGGAGACATCCTGAACTTC. Translating gives CASSLVGDILNF. This sequence joins TRBV5-1 and TRBJ2-5; tentatively, D is TRBD2 (5 bases). The CDR3 covers 12 residues. Germline CDR1 reads SGHRS; CDR2 reads YFSETQ.

The rearrangement joins TRBV6-6 to TRBJ2-1, with 9 bases matching TRBD2. The CDR3 runs 16 residues. Germline V gene sequence: CDR1 MNHNY, CDR2 SVGAGI (reference sequence). V shed 8 bases and J 1 base; nucleotides not matched to a gene: 9. CDR3 in DNA: TGTGCCAGCCTGGGCGGGAGGGCGAGATCCTACAATGAGCAGTTCTTC. This encodes CASLGGRARSYNEQFF.

In its sample, this clone was seen once. The V gene is TRBV7-9, the J gene TRBJ2-5; D is unresolved. The CDR3 is made up of 12 amino acids. Trimming stripped 3 bases from V and 7 bases from J, with 9 bases between. In germline, CDR1 is SEHNR, CDR2 FQNEAQ (reference sequence). CDR3 nucleotide sequence: TGTGCCAGCAGCTTGAAGTCTGGGACCCAGTACTTC. Amino acid sequence: CASSLKSGTQYF.

This chain connects TRBV10-1 to TRBJ2-3, with D unclear. Trimming took off 0 bases at V and 2 bases at J, with 6 bases between the two ends. The CDR3 is made up of 14 amino acids. Germline CDR1 WNHNN, CDR2 SYGVQD (reference sequence). CDR3 region: CASSESHSTDTQYF. The CDR3 DNA reads as TGCGCCAGCAGTGAGTCCCATTCCACAGATACGCAGTATTTT.

The CDR3 spells CASSLEGGQGEQYF. CDR3 bases: TGTGCCAGCAGCTTAGAGGGGGGCCAGGGGGAGCAGTACTTC. The chain employs TRBV7-6 and TRBJ2-7; D possibly matches TRBD1 or TRBD2 (6 bases each). Trimming shortened V by 1 base and J by 7 bases, and 14 bases separated the two germline ends. Germline-derived CDR1 and CDR2 are SGHVS and FNYEAQ. The CDR3 has 14 residues.

The gene calls are TRBV19 and TRBJ2-3; weak D call: TRBD1 (5 bases). Per the germline V gene, CDR1 is LNHDA and CDR2 is SQIVND (reference sequence). This CDR3 is 14 amino acids long. Trimming shortened V by 4 bases and J by 8 bases, and 16 bases separated the two germline ends. This CDR3 reads CASSNTGAKVTQYF. CDR3 nucleotides: TGTGCCAGTAGTAACACAGGTGCAAAGGTTACGCAGTATTTT.

This chain uses TRBV19 with TRBJ2-7; D is perhaps TRBD1 or TRBD2 (5 bases each). This CDR3 region has 13 residues. Germline V gene lookup returns CDR1 LNHDA and CDR2 SQIVND (reference sequence). Trimming shortened V by 9 bases and J by 5 bases, and 17 bases separated the two germline ends. The CDR3 sequence is CASSGWGNNEQYF. CDR3 in DNA: TGTGCCAGCTCCGGATGGGGGAACAACGAGCAGTACTTC. The full variable domain, its missing parts supplied by reference TRBV19 and TRBJ2-7, is DGGITQSPKYLFRKEGQNVTLSCEQNLNHDAMYWYRQDPGQGLRLIYYSQIVNDFQKGDIAEGYSVSREKKESFPLTVTSAQKNPTAFYLCASSGWGNNEQYFGPGTRLTVT.